This TCR beta chain was sequenced during a study of T cells in Graves' hyperthyroidism and ophthalmopathy (dated by TCRdb to the late 2010s). Notes on the research overall: To identify TCR V-J signatures that set the groups apart, the researchers used a discovery cohort of 100 or so patients, made up of roughly 45 with Graves' ophthalmopathy and 57 with stable Graves' hyperthyroidism. Whether ophthalmopathy could be predicted prospectively was tested in an independent validation cohort made up of about 20 hyperthyroidism patients plus 17 patients who later progressed to ophthalmopathy. In addition, the study compared T-cell repertoires in thyroid tissue and in blood from about six Graves' hyperthyroidism patients. For training and testing, the 100 patients in the discovery cohort were randomly divided in a 7:3 ratio. After sampling, hyperthyroidism patients received methimazole starting at 30 mg daily, and ophthalmopathy patients received high-dose intravenous methylprednisolone. The paper describes TCR Vbeta CDR3 sequencing of around 130 peripheral blood samples, made up of under 50 ophthalmopathy patients, roughly 72 hyperthyroidism patients and 17 progressor patients.

In this sample, this clonotype turned up many times. It lacks a known antigen. Base qualities are missing; no much larger clone stands one base away. The CDR3 numbers 14 residues from cysteine through phenylalanine. Only CDR3 DNA is held: 42 bases, read in frame from base 1. The germline V and J ends show losses of 2 bases and 6 bases respectively, and no gene match explains 5 bases of the junction. CDR1 is given as ENHRY and CDR2 as SYGVKD, both from the germline V gene. Stable Graves' hyperthyroidism was defined as no progression to ophthalmopathy during 18 months of follow-up. The hyperthyroidism patients were between 18 and 65 years old and newly diagnosed, with a disease duration of less than 2 months. Patients with uncontrolled infections, other autoimmune diseases, pregnancy or lactation were excluded. Diagnoses were established on the basis of clinical symptoms, serum thyroxine and TRAb, thyroid ultrasound, and orbital computed tomography. Total RNA was extracted with Trizol reagent, and quality was checked on an Agilent 2100 Bioanalyzer.

General study outcomes and caveats: Most expanded thyroid clonotypes (frequency above 0.001) were also detected in blood, suggesting blood repertoires may reflect thyroid immune responses. A model built on a 13 V-J signature distinguished ophthalmopathy from stable hyperthyroidism, reaching 87.88% sensitivity and 81.08% specificity in cross-validation and 80%/75% in testing. In validation, progression to ophthalmopathy was predicted by the model with 55% to 71% sensitivity and around 76% specificity, a median of 6.5 months before onset. Sample size was not statistically predetermined, and investigators were not blinded to group allocation.

TCR beta CDR3 regions were amplified from RNA transcripts. The TCR CDR3 was subjected to a first round of RT-PCR using the HTBI primer set and the Qiagen OneStep RT-PCR kit. A second multiplex PCR round built the libraries, followed by size selection and purification. Libraries were sequenced paired-end with 100 bp reads on an Illumina HiSeq2000. Per the authors' processing: SOAPnuke was used to process the raw data, removing reads that contained adapters or uncalled bases, had a mean Phred below 15, or lacked an exact match to the constant primer or identifier. COPE v1.2.5 was used to merge the high-quality paired reads, and each unique nucleotide sequence was defined as a clonotype. MiTCR v1.1 was used to align clonotypes to the IMGT TRBV, TRBD and TRBJ reference segments. Analysis was restricted to V-J combinations with a frequency above 0.0001, which covered 99.2% of repertoires. A TCS score was defined as the ratio between F50 (clonal expansion) and ExV (chaos), using BLOSUM62-based TCRdist between CDR3 peptides within each V-J. Welch's t-statistics and random forest reduced around 510 V-J features to under 15, which were used in a naive Bayes classifier (R e1071). TCRdb trimmed public reads at Q25 via fastp, called clones via MiXCR and kept in-frame beta chains. Each entry merges the rows of one CDR3 protein and shows their most common DNA and genes. TCRdb's processing, not the authors' own work, is the source of the V and J calls. In all, the sample holds 560,000 or so distinct CDR3 sequences, and under 60% of those were seen once. The ten largest clones represent roughly 8.2% of the sample.

The sequence is built from TRBV10-3 and TRBJ2-7; TRBD1 lines up with 9 middle nucleotides. The sequence was collected from a woman under 30 with Graves' hyperthyroidism. Donor details come from another sample of the same person, matched by shared clones. The sample consisted of peripheral blood or thyroid tissue (not recorded which). The nucleotide sequence reads as follows: TGTGCCATCAGTGAGGGGACAGGGCCTTTCGAGCAGTACTTC. Translated, this gives CAISEGTGPFEQYF.